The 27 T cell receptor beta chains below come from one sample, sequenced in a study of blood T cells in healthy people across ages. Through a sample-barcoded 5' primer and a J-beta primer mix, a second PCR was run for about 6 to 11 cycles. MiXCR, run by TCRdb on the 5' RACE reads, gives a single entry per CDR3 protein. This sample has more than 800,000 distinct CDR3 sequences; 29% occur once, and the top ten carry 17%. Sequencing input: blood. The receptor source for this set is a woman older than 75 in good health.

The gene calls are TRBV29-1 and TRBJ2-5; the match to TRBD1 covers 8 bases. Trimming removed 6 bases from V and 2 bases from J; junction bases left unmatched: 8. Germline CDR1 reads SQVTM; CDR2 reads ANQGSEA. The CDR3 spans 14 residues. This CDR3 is CSVRRDRSQETQYF. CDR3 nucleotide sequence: TGCAGCGTCCGGAGGGACAGGTCACAAGAGACCCAGTACTTC.

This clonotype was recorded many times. The CDR3 region is CATSSPGAADEQFF. The CDR3 coding sequence is TGTGCCACCAGCAGCCCCGGGGCAGCGGATGAGCAGTTCTTC. J is TRBJ2-1 and V is TRBV15; D is possibly TRBD1 or TRBD2 (5 bases each). Germline CDR1 LNHNV, CDR2 YYDKDF (reference sequence). V was pared by 3 bases and J by 8 bases, with 14 bases between. The CDR3 contains 14 residues.

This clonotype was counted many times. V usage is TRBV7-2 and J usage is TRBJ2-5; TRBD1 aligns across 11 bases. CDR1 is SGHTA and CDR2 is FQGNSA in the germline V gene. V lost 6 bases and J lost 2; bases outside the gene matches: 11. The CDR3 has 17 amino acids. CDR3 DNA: TGTGCCAGCAGAGGACAGGGGGCGCTTCTTAATCAAGAGACCCAGTACTTC. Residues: CASRGQGALLNQETQYF.

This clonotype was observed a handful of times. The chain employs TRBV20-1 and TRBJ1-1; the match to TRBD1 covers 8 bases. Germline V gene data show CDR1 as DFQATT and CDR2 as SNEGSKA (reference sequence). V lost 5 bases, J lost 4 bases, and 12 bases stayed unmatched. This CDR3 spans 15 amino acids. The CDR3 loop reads CSAPRTGTRFTEAFF. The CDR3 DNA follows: TGCAGTGCTCCCCGGACAGGGACGAGATTCACTGAAGCTTTCTTT.

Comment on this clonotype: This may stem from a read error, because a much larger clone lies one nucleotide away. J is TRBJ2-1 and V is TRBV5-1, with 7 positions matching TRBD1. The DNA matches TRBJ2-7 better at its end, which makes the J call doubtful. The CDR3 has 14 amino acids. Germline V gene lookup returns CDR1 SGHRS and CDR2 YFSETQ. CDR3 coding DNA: TGCGCCAGCAGCGCAAGACAGGGCTACAATGAGCAGTACTTC. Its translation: CASSARQGYNEQYF.

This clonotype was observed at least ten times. The CDR3: CAISPGTGANQETQYF. The DNA of the CDR3 is TGTGCCATCAGTCCCGGGACAGGGGCCAACCAAGAGACCCAGTACTTC. The chain carries TRBV10-3 and TRBJ2-5; 10 bases line up with TRBD1. The CDR3 extends over 16 amino acids. Losses at the gene ends were 5 bases for V and 0 bases for J; bases not matched to a gene: 6. CDR1 and CDR2 (germline): ENHRY, SYGVKD.

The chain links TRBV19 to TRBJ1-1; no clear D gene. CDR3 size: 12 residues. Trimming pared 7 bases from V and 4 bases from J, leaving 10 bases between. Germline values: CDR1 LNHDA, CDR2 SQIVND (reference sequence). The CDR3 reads CASISGVTEAFF. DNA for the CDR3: TGTGCCAGTATAAGCGGGGTCACTGAAGCTTTCTTT. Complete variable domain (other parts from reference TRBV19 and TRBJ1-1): DGGITQSPKYLFRKEGQNVTLSCEQNLNHDAMYWYRQDPGQGLRLIYYSQIVNDFQKGDIAEGYSVSREKKESFPLTVTSAQKNPTAFYLCASISGVTEAFFGQGTRLTVV.

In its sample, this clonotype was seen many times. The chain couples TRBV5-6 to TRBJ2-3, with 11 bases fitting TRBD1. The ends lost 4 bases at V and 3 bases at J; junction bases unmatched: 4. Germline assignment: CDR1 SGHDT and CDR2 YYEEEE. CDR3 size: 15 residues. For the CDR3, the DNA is TGTGCCAGCAGCGCCGGACAGGGGGCAACAGATACGCAGTATTTT. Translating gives CASSAGQGATDTQYF.

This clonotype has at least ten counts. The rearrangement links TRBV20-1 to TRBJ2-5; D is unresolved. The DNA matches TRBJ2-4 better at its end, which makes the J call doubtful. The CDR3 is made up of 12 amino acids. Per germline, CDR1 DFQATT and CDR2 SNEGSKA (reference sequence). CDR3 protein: CSARESSDIQYF. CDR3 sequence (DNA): TGCAGTGCTAGAGAAAGTTCGGACATTCAGTACTTC.

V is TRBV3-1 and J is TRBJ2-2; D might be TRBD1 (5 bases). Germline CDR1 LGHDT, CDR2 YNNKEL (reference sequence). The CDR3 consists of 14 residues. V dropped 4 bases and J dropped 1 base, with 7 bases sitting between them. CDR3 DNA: TGTGCCAGCAGCCCAGGGTGGAACACCGGGGAGCTGTTTTTT. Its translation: CASSPGWNTGELFF.

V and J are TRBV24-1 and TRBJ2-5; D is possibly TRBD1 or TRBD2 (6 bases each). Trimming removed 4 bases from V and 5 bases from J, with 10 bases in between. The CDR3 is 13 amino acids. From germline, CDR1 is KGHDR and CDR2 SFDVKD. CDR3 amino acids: CATSEGGKETQYF. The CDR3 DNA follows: TGTGCCACCAGTGAGGGGGGCAAGGAGACCCAGTACTTC.

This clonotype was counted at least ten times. CDR3 sequence reads: CASSPQGPGRAEAFF. In DNA form, the CDR3 reads TGTGCCAGCAGCCCCCAAGGACCAGGAAGGGCTGAAGCTTTCTTT. V is TRBV7-2 and J is TRBJ1-1, with D uncertain. Germline V gene lookup returns CDR1 SGHTA and CDR2 FQGNSA. This CDR3 spans 15 amino acids. V lost 5 bases and J 6 bases, leaving 19 bases between the germline ends.

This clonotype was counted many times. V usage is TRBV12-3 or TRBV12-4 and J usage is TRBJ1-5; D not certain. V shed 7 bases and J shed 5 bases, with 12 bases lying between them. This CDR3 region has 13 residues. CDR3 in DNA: TGTGCCAGCACCCGGGCTTACGATCAGCCCCAGCATTTT. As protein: CASTRAYDQPQHF.

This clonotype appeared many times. CDR3 nucleotide sequence: TGTGCCAGCAGCTTAGGGGGGACAGGAGCCATTAACTATGGCTACACCTTC. Translating it yields CASSLGGTGAINYGYTF. The chain is built from TRBV7-2 and TRBJ1-2, with 8 positions matching TRBD1. V lost 1 base, J lost 1 base, and 8 bases stayed unmatched. Looked up from germline, CDR1 is SGHTA and CDR2 is FQGNSA. This CDR3 region has 17 residues.

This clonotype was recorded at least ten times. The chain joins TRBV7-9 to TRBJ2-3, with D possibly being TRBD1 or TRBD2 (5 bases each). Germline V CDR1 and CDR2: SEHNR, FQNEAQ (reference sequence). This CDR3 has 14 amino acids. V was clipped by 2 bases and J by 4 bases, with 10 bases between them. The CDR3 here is CASSLKGSSDTQYF. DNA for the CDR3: TGTGCCAGCAGCTTAAAGGGGAGCTCAGATACGCAGTATTTT.

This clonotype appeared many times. The CDR3 sequence is CASSLGTGAPETQYF. The CDR3 DNA follows: TGTGCCAGCAGCTTAGGGACAGGGGCGCCGGAGACCCAGTACTTC. The rearrangement links TRBV7-9 to TRBJ2-7; 9 nucleotides align to TRBD1. The end of the DNA is better explained by TRBJ2-5, so the J call may be wrong. The CDR3 loop spans 15 amino acids. CDR1 SEHNR and CDR2 FQNEAQ come from the germline V gene (reference sequence).

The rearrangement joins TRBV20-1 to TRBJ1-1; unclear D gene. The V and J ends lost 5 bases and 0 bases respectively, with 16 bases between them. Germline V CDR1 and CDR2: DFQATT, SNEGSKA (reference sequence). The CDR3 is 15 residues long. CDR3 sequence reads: CSAHQVPPMNTEAFF. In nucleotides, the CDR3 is TGCAGTGCTCACCAGGTACCGCCTATGAACACTGAAGCTTTCTTT.

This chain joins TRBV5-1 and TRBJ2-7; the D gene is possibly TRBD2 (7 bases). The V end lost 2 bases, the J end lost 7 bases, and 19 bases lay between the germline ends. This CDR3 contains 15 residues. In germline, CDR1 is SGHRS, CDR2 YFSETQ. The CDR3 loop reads CASSLGTGGGNEQYF. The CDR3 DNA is TGCGCCAGCAGCTTAGGGACTGGCGGGGGCAATGAGCAGTACTTC.

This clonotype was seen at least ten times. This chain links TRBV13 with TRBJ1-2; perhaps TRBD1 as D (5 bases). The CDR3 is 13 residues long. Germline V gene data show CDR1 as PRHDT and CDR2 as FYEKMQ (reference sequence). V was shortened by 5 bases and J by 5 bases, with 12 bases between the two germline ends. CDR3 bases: TGTGCCAGCAGCCTTGAGGGGATATATGGCTACACCTTC. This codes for CASSLEGIYGYTF.

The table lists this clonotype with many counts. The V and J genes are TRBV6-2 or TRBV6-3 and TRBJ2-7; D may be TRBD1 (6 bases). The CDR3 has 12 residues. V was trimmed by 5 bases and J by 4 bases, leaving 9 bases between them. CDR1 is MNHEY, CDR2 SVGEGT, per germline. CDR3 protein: CASSNREYEQYF. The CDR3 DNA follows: TGTGCCAGCAGTAACAGGGAATACGAGCAGTACTTC.

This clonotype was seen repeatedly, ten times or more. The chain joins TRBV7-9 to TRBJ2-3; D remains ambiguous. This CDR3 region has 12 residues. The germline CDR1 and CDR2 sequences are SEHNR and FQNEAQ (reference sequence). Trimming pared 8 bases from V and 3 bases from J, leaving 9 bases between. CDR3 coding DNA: TGTGCCAGCGATATGACGACAGATACGCAGTATTTT. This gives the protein CASDMTTDTQYF.

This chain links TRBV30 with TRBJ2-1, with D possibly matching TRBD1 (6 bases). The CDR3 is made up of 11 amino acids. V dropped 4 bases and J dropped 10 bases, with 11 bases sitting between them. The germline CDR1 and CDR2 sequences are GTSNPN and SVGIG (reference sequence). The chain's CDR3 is CAWNREGEQFF. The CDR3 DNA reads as TGTGCCTGGAACAGGGAAGGGGAGCAGTTCTTC.

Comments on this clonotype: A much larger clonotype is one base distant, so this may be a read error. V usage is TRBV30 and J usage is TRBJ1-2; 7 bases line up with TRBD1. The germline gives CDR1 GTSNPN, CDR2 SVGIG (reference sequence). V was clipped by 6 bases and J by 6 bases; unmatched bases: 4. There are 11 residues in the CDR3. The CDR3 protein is CACGTEHGYTF. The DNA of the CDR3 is TGTGCCTGTGGGACAGAGCATGGCTACACCTTC.

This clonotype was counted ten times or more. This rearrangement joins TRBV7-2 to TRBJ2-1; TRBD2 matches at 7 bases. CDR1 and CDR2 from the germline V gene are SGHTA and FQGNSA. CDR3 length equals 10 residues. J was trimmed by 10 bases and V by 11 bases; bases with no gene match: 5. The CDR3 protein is CACGTIEQFF. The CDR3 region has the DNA TGTGCCTGTGGGACTATCGAGCAGTTCTTC. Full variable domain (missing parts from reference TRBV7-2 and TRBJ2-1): GAGVSQSPSNKVTEKGKDVELRCDPISGHTALYWYRQSLGQGLEFLIYFQGNSAPDKSGLPSDRFSAERTGGSVSTLTIQRTQQEDSAVYLCACGTIEQFFGPGTRLTVL.

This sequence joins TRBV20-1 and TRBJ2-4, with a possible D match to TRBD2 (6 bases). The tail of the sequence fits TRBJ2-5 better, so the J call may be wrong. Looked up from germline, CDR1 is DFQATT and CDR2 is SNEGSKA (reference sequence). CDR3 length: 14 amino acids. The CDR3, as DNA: TGCAGTGCTAGAGATCTACTAGCACATGAGACCCAGTACTTC. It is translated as CSARDLLAHETQYF.

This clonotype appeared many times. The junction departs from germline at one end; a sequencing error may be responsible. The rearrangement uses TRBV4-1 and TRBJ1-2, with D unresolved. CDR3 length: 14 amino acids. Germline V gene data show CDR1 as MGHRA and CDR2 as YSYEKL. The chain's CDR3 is CASSQVNTNYGYTF. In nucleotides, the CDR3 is TGTGCCAGCAGCCAAGTAAACACGAACTATGGCTACACCTTC.

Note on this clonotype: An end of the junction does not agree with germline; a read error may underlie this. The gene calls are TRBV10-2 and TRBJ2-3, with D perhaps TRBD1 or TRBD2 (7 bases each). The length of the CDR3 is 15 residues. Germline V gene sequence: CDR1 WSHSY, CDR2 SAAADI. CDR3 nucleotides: TGCGCCCGCAGGGGGGGGGACTTCCTCACAGATACGCAGTATTTT. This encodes CARRGGDFLTDTQYF.